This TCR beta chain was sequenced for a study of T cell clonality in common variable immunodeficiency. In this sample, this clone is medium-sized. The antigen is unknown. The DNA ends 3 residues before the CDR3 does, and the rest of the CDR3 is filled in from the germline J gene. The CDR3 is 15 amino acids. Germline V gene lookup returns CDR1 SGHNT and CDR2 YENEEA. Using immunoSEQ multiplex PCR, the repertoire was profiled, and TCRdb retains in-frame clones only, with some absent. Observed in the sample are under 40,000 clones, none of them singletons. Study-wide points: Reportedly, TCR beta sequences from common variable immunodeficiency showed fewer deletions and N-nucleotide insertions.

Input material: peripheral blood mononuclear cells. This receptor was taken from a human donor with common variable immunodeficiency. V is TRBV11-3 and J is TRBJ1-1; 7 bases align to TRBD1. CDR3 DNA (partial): TGTGCCAGCAGCTTAGGGGGACAGCTGGGACCCGAA. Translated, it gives CASSLGGQLGPE. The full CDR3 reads CASSLGGQLGPEAFF.